Each of the 30 T cell receptor beta chains below was sequenced from the same sample in a study of blood T cells in healthy people across ages. Primers used in a second PCR of about 7 to 12 cycles were a sample-barcoded 5' primer and a J-beta primer mix. TCRdb re-called the 5' RACE reads with MiXCR, one entry per CDR3 protein. The sample has more than 650,000 distinct CDR3 sequences, about a fifth seen once. The material sequenced was blood. These receptors came from a man in his 70s in good health.

This sequence joins TRBV20-1 and TRBJ2-5, with 7 bases that match TRBD1. The J call may be in error: the DNA end matches TRBJ2-7 better. CDR1 and CDR2 from the germline V gene are DFQATT and SNEGSKA (reference sequence). CDR3 length: 12 residues. The CDR3 loop reads CSARQGRHEQYF. As DNA, the CDR3 is TGCAGTGCCAGACAGGGACGGCACGAGCAGTACTTC.

This clonotype has a handful of counts. The chain employs TRBV5-1 and TRBJ2-1; no reliable D call. The CDR3 length is 14 residues. V was cut by 1 base and J by 5 bases, with 10 bases left in between. Germline values: CDR1 SGHRS, CDR2 YFSETQ. The CDR3: CASSLLPTNNEQFF. CDR3 coding DNA: TGCGCCAGCAGCTTGCTCCCGACGAACAATGAGCAGTTCTTC.

The rearrangement links TRBV5-1 to TRBJ2-1; tentatively, D is TRBD1 (5 bases). This CDR3 has 14 amino acids. Germline CDR1 is SGHRS and CDR2 is YFSETQ. The V gene lost 0 bases and the J gene lost 6 bases, with 10 bases spanning the gap. Here the CDR3 reads CASSLAPGFNEQFF. CDR3 nucleotide sequence: TGCGCCAGCAGCTTGGCCCCAGGGTTCAATGAGCAGTTCTTC.

This clonotype has a count of ten or more. The CDR3 region is CASSLAAGSETQYF. The CDR3 coding sequence is TGTGCCAGCAGCTTAGCAGCGGGGTCAGAGACCCAGTACTTC. The V and J genes are TRBV7-9 and TRBJ2-5; 7 bases line up with TRBD2. Per germline, CDR1 SEHNR and CDR2 FQNEAQ (reference sequence). Losses at the gene ends were 0 bases for V and 4 bases for J; bases not matched to a gene: 2. The CDR3 has 14 amino acids.

V and J are TRBV12-3 or TRBV12-4 and TRBJ1-4; the D is unclear. The CDR3 is made up of 14 amino acids. The V end was cut by 3 bases, the J end by 3 bases, with 8 bases between. DNA of the CDR3: TGTGCCAGCAGTTTCCATAGGGCTAATGAAAAACTGTTTTTT. Protein: CASSFHRANEKLFF.

The CDR3 is CASIAGTGYNEQFF. The DNA of the CDR3 is TGTGCCAGCATTGCCGGGACAGGGTACAATGAGCAGTTCTTC. This chain connects TRBV28 to TRBJ2-1; 9 bases align to TRBD1. The length of the CDR3 is 14 residues. Germline values: CDR1 MDHEN, CDR2 SYDVKM. Trimming at V came to 7 bases and at J to 4 bases, leaving 5 bases not matched to a gene.

This clonotype turned up a few times. The chain recombines TRBV27 with TRBJ1-4; D ambiguous. CDR3 size: 12 residues. V was trimmed by 6 bases and J by 5 bases, leaving 7 bases between them. Looked up from germline, CDR1 is MNHEY and CDR2 is SMNVEV (reference sequence). CDR3 in DNA: TGTGCCAGCAGACGGAAGAATGAAAAACTGTTTTTT. It encodes CASRRKNEKLFF.

This clonotype was seen once. This chain joins TRBV20-1 and TRBJ1-1, with D possibly TRBD1 on 6 matching bases. Deletions cut 3 bases from V and 2 bases from J, with 22 bases between. Germline V gene data show CDR1 as DFQATT and CDR2 as SNEGSKA (reference sequence). The CDR3 has 17 residues. Here the CDR3 DNA reads TGCAGTGCTAGCCCCAGGGGCGGCACTTTTGTTAACACTGAAGCTTTCTTT. It translates to CSASPRGGTFVNTEAFF.

In its sample, this clonotype was seen a few times. The chain carries TRBV5-1 and TRBJ2-2, with D maybe TRBD2 (5 bases). The CDR3 contains 14 residues. Trimming left V 4 bases short and J 3 bases short, with 10 bases between. Germline values: CDR1 SGHRS, CDR2 YFSETQ. The CDR3 DNA is TGCGCCAGCAGCGAGCGGTCAGACACCGGGGAGCTGTTTTTT. It codes for CASSERSDTGELFF.

The chain combines TRBV12-3 or TRBV12-4 with TRBJ2-7; 12 bases fit TRBD2. This CDR3 has 15 residues. Germline trimming cut 6 bases from V and 3 bases from J; bases unmatched to any gene: 6. CDR3 nucleotides: TGTGCCAGCAGCCCCGGACTAGCGGGGAGCTACGAGCAGTACTTC. It specifies CASSPGLAGSYEQYF.

The CDR3: CASSPRTLIPYEQYF. The CDR3 DNA is TGTGCCAGCAGCCCCCGTACGTTAATCCCCTACGAGCAGTACTTC. This sequence joins TRBV7-8 and TRBJ2-5; no firm D call. The J call is uncertain, as TRBJ2-7 better fits the DNA end. The CDR3 spans 15 residues. Germline values: CDR1 SGHVS, CDR2 FQNEAQ.

This clonotype was found a few times. The gene calls are TRBV20-1 and TRBJ2-6; TRBD1 matches 9 bases. The CDR3 is made up of 15 amino acids. The trim removed 5 bases at V and 2 bases at J, leaving 4 bases unmatched. Germline V gene sequence: CDR1 DFQATT, CDR2 SNEGSKA (reference sequence). CDR3 region: CSAPGQGPGANVLTF. The CDR3 region has the DNA TGCAGTGCTCCGGGACAGGGACCTGGGGCCAACGTCCTGACTTTC.

Many counts were recorded for this clonotype. The rearrangement joins TRBV6-5 to TRBJ2-7, with D perhaps TRBD1 (6 bases). This CDR3 has 12 amino acids. With 5 bases removed from V and 6 bases from J, the gap between germline ends came to 11 bases. Per germline, CDR1 MNHEY and CDR2 SVGAGI. CDR3 region: CASSPTGSEQYF. The DNA of the CDR3 is TGTGCCAGCAGTCCAACAGGGAGCGAGCAGTACTTC.

The chain combines TRBV7-2 with TRBJ2-1; D remains ambiguous. The end of the DNA fits TRBJ2-5 better, so the J call may be wrong. The CDR3 length is 12 residues. Germline V gene sequence: CDR1 SGHTA, CDR2 FQGNSA. Here the CDR3 DNA reads TGTGCCAGCAGCCCTCCCTTCGAGACCCAGTACTTC. Translated, it gives CASSPPFETQYF.

This clonotype was counted a few times. The V and J genes are TRBV3-1 and TRBJ2-1, with D possibly called TRBD1 or TRBD2 (5 bases each). Germline V gene sequence: CDR1 LGHDT, CDR2 YNNKEL (reference sequence). The ends were cut back, 2 bases at V and 9 bases at J, with 26 bases in the middle. The CDR3 loop spans 18 amino acids. For the CDR3, the DNA is TGTGCCAGCAGCCAACCCTTGCGGGCCGGGGCGCTTTTAGGTGAGCAGTTCTTC. Its protein is CASSQPLRAGALLGEQFF.

This clonotype appeared a few times. The J gene is TRBJ2-5, the V gene TRBV7-7, with a weak D call TRBD2 (6 bases). Trimming pared 1 base from V and 4 bases from J, leaving 10 bases between. CDR1 and CDR2 (germline): SSHAT, FNYEAQ (reference sequence). This CDR3 has 14 residues. CDR3 sequence reads: CASSLGGAAETQYF. CDR3 DNA sequence: TGTGCCAGCAGCTTAGGCGGGGCAGCAGAGACCCAGTACTTC. Full variable domain (rest looked up from reference TRBV7-7 and TRBJ2-5): GAGVSQSPRYKVTKRGQDVTLRCDPISSHATLYWYQQALGQGPEFLTYFNYEAQPDKSGLPSDRFSAERPEGSISTLTIQRTEQRDSAMYRCASSLGGAAETQYFGPGTRLLVL.

This rearrangement joins TRBV7-8 to TRBJ2-7; TRBD1 matches 9 bases. This CDR3 is built from 15 residues. With 4 bases clipped from V and 5 bases from J, the junction kept 9 bases outside the gene matches. Germline V gene sequence: CDR1 SGHVS, CDR2 FQNEAQ. CDR3 sequence reads: CASSYYRDRDNEQYF. CDR3 bases: TGTGCCAGCAGCTATTACCGGGACAGGGACAACGAGCAGTACTTC.

The rearrangement uses TRBV9 and TRBJ2-5; 8 nucleotides match TRBD1. J gave up 5 bases and V 0 bases, and 6 bases lay outside the gene matches. Looked up from germline, CDR1 is SGDLS and CDR2 is YYNGEE. The CDR3 is 15 residues long. This CDR3 is CASSVAGQVAETQYF. CDR3 nucleotides: TGTGCCAGCAGCGTAGCGGGACAGGTCGCCGAGACCCAGTACTTC.

The chain links TRBV7-3 to TRBJ2-3, with 7 bases matching TRBD2. The germline CDR1 and CDR2 sequences are SGHTA and FQGTGA. The J segment lost 2 bases and the V segment lost 5 bases, leaving 10 bases of the junction unmatched. This CDR3 has 16 residues. CDR3 coding DNA: TGTGCCAGCAGCCCCTTGGGCGGGGGATCCACAGATACGCAGTATTTT. Translated, it gives CASSPLGGGSTDTQYF.

The J gene is TRBJ2-5, the V gene TRBV4-1; D gene ambiguous. The J call may be incorrect, as the DNA end agrees better with TRBJ2-7. The CDR3 is 15 residues long. In germline, CDR1 is MGHRA, CDR2 YSYEKL. This CDR3 reads CASSQGPGTAYEQYV. DNA of the CDR3: TGCGCCAGCAGCCAGGGTCCAGGCACCGCCTACGAGCAGTACGTC.

The rearrangement uses TRBV20-1 and TRBJ2-1; D might be TRBD2 (6 bases). Trimming cost V 3 bases and J 5 bases, with 14 bases left between them. Germline CDR1 and CDR2: DFQATT and SNEGSKA (reference sequence). The CDR3 length is 14 residues. The CDR3 DNA sequence: TGCAGTGCTAGGGGGGGAGAGGTCCACAATGAGCAGTTCTTC. Its protein product is CSARGGEVHNEQFF.

The genes are TRBV20-1 and TRBJ2-5; the D call may be TRBD1 or TRBD2 (6 bases each). V dropped 5 bases and J dropped 6 bases, with 19 bases sitting between them. The CDR3 has 14 residues. Looked up from germline, CDR1 is DFQATT and CDR2 is SNEGSKA (reference sequence). The CDR3 DNA follows: TGCAGTGCTCCTCTGAGGGGGGCCGGAAAGACCCAGTACTTC. It is translated as CSAPLRGAGKTQYF.

J is TRBJ1-4 and V is TRBV20-1; D may be TRBD1 (5 bases). Trimming left V 2 bases short and J 6 bases short, with 16 bases between. The CDR3 extends over 15 amino acids. From germline, CDR1 is DFQATT and CDR2 SNEGSKA (reference sequence). In DNA, the CDR3 is TGCAGTGCTAGACCCCCCCAGGGCGGCGATGAAAAACTGTTTTTT. This codes for CSARPPQGGDEKLFF.

V and J are TRBV4-2 and TRBJ2-4; TRBD2 agrees at 12 bases. Unmatched junction bases numbered 1, after V lost 0 bases and J lost 4 bases. This CDR3 is built from 16 residues. Germline V CDR1 and CDR2: LGHNA, YNFKEQ. This CDR3 is CASSQELAGGKNIQYF. The CDR3 DNA sequence: TGTGCCAGCAGCCAAGAGCTAGCGGGGGGGAAAAACATTCAGTACTTC.

The gene calls are TRBV10-3 and TRBJ1-1; unclear D gene. Germline V gene sequence: CDR1 ENHRY, CDR2 SYGVKD. V lost 2 bases and J 0 bases, leaving 16 bases between the germline ends. The CDR3 covers 17 residues. This chain's CDR3 is CAISEANPGTMNTEAFF. As DNA, the CDR3 is TGTGCCATCAGTGAGGCTAATCCCGGTACTATGAACACTGAAGCTTTCTTT.

V is TRBV7-9 and J is TRBJ2-2, with D maybe TRBD1 (6 bases). CDR1 is SEHNR and CDR2 is FQNEAQ in the germline V gene (reference sequence). The CDR3 runs to 14 residues. V was cut by 8 bases and J by 0 bases, with 10 bases left in between. The CDR3 coding sequence is TGTGCCAGCCCCGGGACAACGAACACCGGGGAGCTGTTTTTT. Residues: CASPGTTNTGELFF.

This chain uses TRBV12-3 or TRBV12-4 with TRBJ2-3; 8 bases are shared with TRBD2. V dropped 10 bases and J dropped 5; count of bases not matched to a gene: 11. The CDR3 length is 14 residues. The CDR3 loop is CATKAGVRGDTQYF. CDR3 nucleotides: TGTGCCACCAAAGCGGGGGTGAGGGGAGATACGCAGTATTTT.

This clonotype appeared a few times. The chain links TRBV6-6 to TRBJ1-1; no firm D call. Germline values: CDR1 MNHNY, CDR2 SVGAGI (reference sequence). The V end lost 5 bases, the J end lost 13 bases, and 20 bases lay between the germline ends. The CDR3 sequence is 13 residues long. The CDR3 DNA reads as TGTGCCAGCAGTCGTGACACCGCCGGATCAGGTTTCTTT. It is translated as CASSRDTAGSGFF.

The table lists this clonotype with many counts. J is TRBJ2-7 and V is TRBV7-9; TRBD2 aligns across 7 bases. The CDR3 consists of 12 residues. CDR1 and CDR2 (germline): SEHNR, FQNEAQ (reference sequence). V lost 1 base and J lost 7; bases outside the gene matches: 1. CDR3: CASSLERGEQYF. The CDR3 DNA sequence: TGTGCCAGCAGCTTAGAGCGGGGTGAGCAGTACTTC.

The chain employs TRBV28 and TRBJ1-1, with no clear D. The CDR3 spans 13 residues. The ends were cut back, 6 bases at V and 9 bases at J, with 17 bases in the middle. Germline V gene lookup returns CDR1 MDHEN and CDR2 SYDVKM. The CDR3 sequence: CASSIGNQHKAFF. As DNA, the CDR3 is TGTGCCAGCAGCATTGGAAACCAGCATAAAGCTTTCTTT.